Below, 30 T cell receptor beta chains from the same sample are listed, as sequenced in a study of vaccination and CD4 T cells after COVID-19 (dated by TCRdb to between 2022 and 2023). No antigens are known for them. The treatment or condition label corresponds to: 10-day PBMC culture with coronavirus spike peptide pools or control peptides (ViraFEST assay). The library was built by means of PCR. TCRdb shows the sequencer as Illumina iSeq 100. At the Johns Hopkins FTIC core, DNA from the cultured CD4+ T cells underwent TCR sequencing with the Oncomine TCR Beta short-read assay. TCRdb's own reprocessing of the public reads used fastp at Q25 and MiXCR and kept productive beta chains. Rows matching on CDR3 protein sequence are summarized as one entry with the most common DNA and genes. The sample table holds some 20,000 distinct CDR3 sequences, of which around 55% were seen once. The ten largest clones capture roughly 17% of the sample.

Sequenced: CD4+ T cells from blood, cultured in vitro. All receptors come from a human donor who had recovered from COVID-19.

The CDR3 coding sequence is TGTGCCAGCGGCAGCGCGGCTAGCGGGCGCTACGAGCAGTACTTC. Translating it yields CASGSAASGRYEQYF. The chain recombines TRBV6-1 with TRBJ2-7; 8 bases fit TRBD2. The germline V gene has CDR1 MNHNS and CDR2 SASEGT. This CDR3 has 15 amino acids. Unmatched junction bases numbered 12, after V lost 8 bases and J lost 3 bases.

This clonotype has just a few counts. The rearrangement uses TRBV6-5 and TRBJ1-6; D ambiguous. V was pared by 0 bases and J by 9 bases, with 9 bases between. The CDR3 contains 14 residues. The germline gives CDR1 MNHEY, CDR2 SVGAGI. In DNA form, the CDR3 reads TGTGCCAGCAGTTACTCAACAGCACCTTCACCCCTCCACTTT. It encodes CASSYSTAPSPLHF.

There are a few counts of this clonotype. This chain uses TRBV7-2 with TRBJ1-2; D may be TRBD1 (6 bases). The CDR3 is made up of 20 amino acids. The germline V gene has CDR1 SGHTA and CDR2 FQGNSA. The V gene lost 5 bases and the J gene lost 0 bases, with 28 bases spanning the gap. CDR3 region: CASSHLYTERGGRANYGYTF. The CDR3 bases are TGTGCCAGCAGCCATCTATATACCGAGCGAGGGGGGCGAGCTAACTATGGCTACACCTTC.

This clonotype was observed a few times. V is TRBV20-1 and J is TRBJ1-1, with a tentative D call TRBD1 (6 bases). With 3 bases removed from V and 0 bases from J, the gap between germline ends came to 17 bases. The CDR3 is made up of 16 amino acids. Per germline, CDR1 DFQATT and CDR2 SNEGSKA (reference sequence). CDR3 protein: CSASAGQKLMNTEAFF. CDR3 nucleotides: TGCAGTGCTAGTGCGGGACAAAAACTCATGAACACTGAAGCTTTCTTT.

This clonotype was counted between two and nine times. The J gene is TRBJ2-1, the V gene TRBV20-1; D gene uncertain. Germline assignment: CDR1 DFQATT and CDR2 SNEGSKA (reference sequence). The CDR3 contains 10 residues. The V end was cut by 6 bases, the J end by 5 bases, with 5 bases between. The CDR3 protein is CSAVNNEQFF. CDR3 nucleotide sequence: TGCAGTGCCGTCAACAATGAGCAGTTCTTC.

This chain links TRBV6-1 with TRBJ2-3; either TRBD1 or TRBD2 may supply D (5 bases each). CDR1 is MNHNS and CDR2 is SASEGT in the germline V gene. The CDR3 totals 15 residues. Trimming left V 5 bases short and J 4 bases short, with 16 bases between. The CDR3 nucleotides are TGTGCCAGCAGTCTTAGGGGCGGGCCCGCAGATACGCAGTATTTT. It is translated as CASSLRGGPADTQYF.

The chain links TRBV5-1 to TRBJ1-6; D is ambiguous. The CDR3 has 15 amino acids. Germline CDR1 is SGHRS and CDR2 is YFSETQ. The ends were cut back, 0 bases at V and 4 bases at J, with 8 bases in the middle. The CDR3 reads CASSLEPVYNSPLHF. In DNA form, the CDR3 reads TGCGCCAGCAGCTTGGAACCAGTATATAATTCACCCCTCCACTTT.

This chain uses TRBV7-2 with TRBJ2-1, with TRBD1 matching over 9 bases. CDR3 length: 12 residues. With 6 bases clipped from V and 10 bases from J, the junction kept 4 bases outside the gene matches. Germline assignment: CDR1 SGHTA and CDR2 FQGNSA. DNA for the CDR3: TGTGCCAGCAGATGGACAGGGGACGAGCAGTTCTTC. It yields the protein CASRWTGDEQFF.

The chain carries TRBV12-3 or TRBV12-4 and TRBJ1-5, with a tentative D call TRBD1 (6 bases). The CDR3 extends over 13 amino acids. Trimming removed 4 bases from V and 4 bases from J, with 8 bases in between. The CDR3 loop reads CASSSGVNQPQHF. The CDR3 coding sequence is TGTGCCAGCAGTTCAGGGGTTAATCAGCCCCAGCATTTT.

The chain carries TRBV6-4 and TRBJ1-1; possibly TRBD1 for D (5 bases). V lost 4 bases and J 5 bases, leaving 26 bases between the germline ends. CDR3 length: 18 residues. Per the germline V gene, CDR1 is MRHNA and CDR2 is SNTAGT. Here the CDR3 reads CASSARGRGPRFVTEAFF. For the CDR3, the DNA is TGTGCCAGCAGTGCCCGCGGGAGGGGTCCCCGTTTTGTTACTGAAGCTTTCTTT.

The chain has TRBV7-2 and TRBJ1-1, with unresolved D. V was trimmed by 1 base and J by 1 base, leaving 10 bases between them. Germline CDR1 SGHTA, CDR2 FQGNSA. The CDR3 covers 15 residues. CDR3 nucleotide sequence: TGTGCCAGCAGCTTAGACCGGGTTACGAACACTGAAGCTTTCTTT. This gives the protein CASSLDRVTNTEAFF.

This sequence joins TRBV10-3 and TRBJ1-2; TRBD1 might be the D (5 bases). V shed 8 bases and J shed 2 bases, with 18 bases lying between them. The germline V gene has CDR1 ENHRY and CDR2 SYGVKD. The CDR3 is 15 residues long. The CDR3 DNA is TGTGCCATCGGGAGTAGGGGCGCTGGGAACTATGGCTACACCTTC. It is translated as CAIGSRGAGNYGYTF.

This clonotype was observed a handful of times. The chain combines TRBV10-2 with TRBJ2-7, with TRBD1 matching 8 bases. V trimming: 4 bases; J trimming: 3 bases; junction bases outside the gene matches: 17. This CDR3 is 18 amino acids long. Germline CDR1 reads WSHSY; CDR2 reads SAAADI. CDR3 protein: CASSGPHLGQGRIYEQYF. The CDR3 coding sequence is TGCGCCAGCAGTGGACCCCACCTCGGACAGGGAAGAATCTACGAGCAGTACTTC.

This sequence joins TRBV4-2 and TRBJ2-4; 9 bases map to TRBD1. The CDR3 loop spans 18 amino acids. Germline trimming cut 1 base from V and 3 bases from J; bases unmatched to any gene: 10. Per germline, CDR1 LGHNA and CDR2 YNFKEQ. DNA for the CDR3: TGTGCCAGCAGCCAAGCAAGCGGGACAGGGTCAGTCAAAAACATTCAGTACTTC. It codes for CASSQASGTGSVKNIQYF.

This clonotype was recorded a few times. V usage is TRBV19 and J usage is TRBJ1-1; possibly TRBD1 for D (5 bases). Germline loops: CDR1 LNHDA, CDR2 SQIVND (reference sequence). The germline V and J ends were trimmed by 5 bases and 1 base, with 14 bases remaining between them. This CDR3 contains 15 residues. Here the CDR3 DNA reads TGTGCCAGTAGTCCATTCCTAGGGGCGAACACTGAAGCTTTCTTT. Amino acid sequence: CASSPFLGANTEAFF.

The sample holds a few counts of this clonotype. The V gene is TRBV27, the J gene TRBJ1-2; 7 bases match TRBD1. CDR1 and CDR2 from the germline V gene are MNHEY and SMNVEV (reference sequence). V lost 5 bases and J lost 4; bases outside the gene matches: 4. The CDR3 extends over 13 amino acids. CDR3 DNA: TGTGCCAGCAGTCGGGCAGGGGGCTATGGCTACACCTTC. This sequence encodes CASSRAGGYGYTF.

This rearrangement joins TRBV5-1 to TRBJ1-1; no firm D call. This CDR3 has 14 amino acids. Germline values: CDR1 SGHRS, CDR2 YFSETQ. V dropped 0 bases and J dropped 2 bases, with 8 bases sitting between them. The CDR3 here is CASSLGAGNTEAFF. In DNA, the CDR3 is TGCGCCAGCAGCTTGGGAGCGGGTAACACTGAAGCTTTCTTT.

This chain uses TRBV9 with TRBJ1-2; no reliable D call. The CDR3 length is 14 residues. The V gene lost 4 bases and the J gene lost 4 bases, with 14 bases spanning the gap. Germline CDR1 SGDLS, CDR2 YYNGEE. The CDR3 loop is CASSPTPVAYGYTF. CDR3 nucleotides: TGTGCCAGCAGCCCGACGCCGGTGGCCTATGGCTACACCTTC.

The chain is built from TRBV5-1 and TRBJ2-7; D is possibly TRBD2 (7 bases). The CDR3 covers 17 residues. V lost 2 bases and J lost 6, with 24 bases in between. Germline loops: CDR1 SGHRS, CDR2 YFSETQ. In nucleotides, the CDR3 is TGCGCCAGCAGCTTTCCTATGGGGGGGGCGCAAATGGGCGAGCAGTACTTC. Translated, it gives CASSFPMGGAQMGEQYF.

This rearrangement joins TRBV18 to TRBJ1-6; D not resolved. V lost 5 bases to trimming and J lost 6 bases, with 17 bases between them. Germline assignment: CDR1 KGHSH and CDR2 LQKENI. The CDR3 totals 16 residues. In DNA form, the CDR3 reads TGTGCCAGCTCATCCGCTGAGGGCTGGGGTAATTCACCCCTCCACTTT. Translating gives CASSSAEGWGNSPLHF.

This clonotype was observed a few times. The chain combines TRBV27 with TRBJ2-7; the D gene is possibly TRBD2 (6 bases). Germline CDR1 reads MNHEY; CDR2 reads SMNVEV (reference sequence). The CDR3 contains 15 residues. The V and J ends lost 2 bases and 2 bases respectively, with 13 bases between them. This CDR3 reads CASSLKGWGAYEQYF. In DNA form, the CDR3 reads TGTGCCAGCAGTTTAAAAGGGTGGGGGGCCTACGAGCAGTACTTC.

The gene calls are TRBV5-1 and TRBJ2-4; the match to TRBD1 covers 11 bases. This CDR3 has 13 residues. Germline V gene lookup returns CDR1 SGHRS and CDR2 YFSETQ. With 4 bases clipped from V and 8 bases from J, the junction kept 2 bases outside the gene matches. The CDR3 is CASSAGQGDIQYF. CDR3 sequence (DNA): TGCGCCAGCAGCGCGGGACAGGGGGACATTCAGTACTTC.

The chain combines TRBV7-9 with TRBJ2-1, with 11 bases identical to TRBD2. This CDR3 has 15 residues. The V gene's germline CDR1 is SEHNR and CDR2 FQNEAQ (reference sequence). The V segment lost 5 bases and the J segment 8 bases; nucleotides outside the gene matches: 8. Here the CDR3 reads CASSIPGTSGDEQFF. Written as DNA, the CDR3 is TGTGCCAGCAGCATACCCGGGACTAGCGGCGATGAGCAGTTCTTC.

This clonotype has only a few counts. The rearrangement links TRBV2 to TRBJ1-1, with 9 bases fitting TRBD1. The germline V gene encodes CDR1 SNHLY and CDR2 FYNNEI. CDR3 size: 13 residues. V shed 8 bases, J shed 5 bases, and the junction held 6 bases outside the gene matches. The CDR3, as DNA: TGTGCCAGCGGGGACAGGGCTCGAACTGAAGCTTTCTTT. It encodes CASGDRARTEAFF.

V and J are TRBV6-1 and TRBJ2-3; D call uncertain. CDR1 and CDR2 (germline): MNHNS, SASEGT. This CDR3 has 15 amino acids. Trimming took off 10 bases at V and 3 bases at J, with 20 bases between the two ends. The CDR3 loop reads CAIAPPLRITDTQYF. CDR3 bases: TGTGCCATCGCCCCTCCACTTCGCATTACAGATACGCAGTATTTT.

The chain employs TRBV27 and TRBJ2-7; 8 bases align to TRBD1. The junction had 6 bases not matched to a gene; V was cut back by 2 bases and J by 3 bases. The CDR3 length is 15 residues. Per germline, CDR1 MNHEY and CDR2 SMNVEV (reference sequence). Written as DNA, the CDR3 is TGTGCCAGCAGTTTAATTCGGACAGGGCACTACGAGCAGTACTTC. Translation: CASSLIRTGHYEQYF.

The chain uses TRBV12-3 or TRBV12-4 and TRBJ2-1; TRBD2 matches 12 bases. This CDR3 has 17 residues. After removal of 2 bases from V and 7 bases from J, the junction contained 9 bases not matched to a gene. The CDR3 DNA is TGTGCCAGCAGTTTACGTGGTGGACTAGCGGGAAGGAATGAGCAGTTCTTC. It encodes CASSLRGGLAGRNEQFF.

The genes are TRBV12-3 or TRBV12-4 and TRBJ2-4; D ambiguous. This CDR3 spans 12 amino acids. The V end lost 3 bases, the J end lost 7 bases, and 7 bases lay between the germline ends. The CDR3 nucleotides are TGTGCCAGCAGTTTCTTGGGGAACATTCAGTACTTC. It encodes CASSFLGNIQYF.

V and J are TRBV28 and TRBJ1-5, with D possibly being TRBD1 (5 bases). Looked up from germline, CDR1 is MDHEN and CDR2 is SYDVKM. CDR3 length: 18 residues. V was cut by 6 bases and J by 0 bases, with 21 bases left in between. The CDR3 bases are TGTGCCAGCAGCGCCGACGACCCGGGACTCCATAGCAATCAGCCCCAGCATTTT. The encoded protein is CASSADDPGLHSNQPQHF.

The CDR3 loop is CASSPGTRRRRTDTQYF. CDR3 nucleotide sequence: TGTGCCAGCAGCCCCGGGACTAGGCGCCGCCGCACAGATACGCAGTATTTT. V and J are TRBV28 and TRBJ2-3; 8 bases align to TRBD2. From germline, CDR1 is MDHEN and CDR2 SYDVKM. V trimming: 6 bases; J trimming: 1 base; junction bases outside the gene matches: 12. The length of the CDR3 is 17 residues.